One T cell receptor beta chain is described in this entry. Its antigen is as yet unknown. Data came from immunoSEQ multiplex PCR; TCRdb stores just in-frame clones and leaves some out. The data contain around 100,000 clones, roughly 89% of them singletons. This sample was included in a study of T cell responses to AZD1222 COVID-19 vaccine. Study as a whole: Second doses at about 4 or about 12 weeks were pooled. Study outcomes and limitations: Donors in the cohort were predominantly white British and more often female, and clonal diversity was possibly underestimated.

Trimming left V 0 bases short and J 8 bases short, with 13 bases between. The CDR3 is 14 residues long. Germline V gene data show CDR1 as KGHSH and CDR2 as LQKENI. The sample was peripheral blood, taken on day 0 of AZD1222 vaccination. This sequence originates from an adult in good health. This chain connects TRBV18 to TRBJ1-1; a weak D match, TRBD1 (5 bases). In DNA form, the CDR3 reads TGTGCCAGCTCACCACCGACTGGGGACGGCGAAGCTTTCTTT. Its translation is CASSPPTGDGEAFF.